The next 15 T cell receptor beta chains were all read from a single sample in a study of cytotoxic CD8 clonotypes in ibrutinib-treated CLL. The data were produced by immunoSEQ multiplex PCR, yet TCRdb's version contains in-frame clones alone and is incomplete. Here the sample spans 80,000 to 95,000 clones, about 85% being singletons. The source material was PBMCs, sampled after 12 months of ibrutinib treatment. Receptors were obtained from a human donor with chronic lymphocytic leukemia.

The chain joins TRBV6-1 to TRBJ2-7; D tentatively fits TRBD1 or TRBD2 (6 bases each). The V gene lost 7 bases and the J gene lost 0 bases, with 13 bases spanning the gap. From germline, CDR1 is MNHNS and CDR2 SASEGT. The CDR3 spans 14 residues. Here the CDR3 reads CASTQGGSSYEQYF. Written as DNA, the CDR3 is TGTGCCAGCACCCAAGGGGGGTCCTCCTACGAGCAGTACTTC.

J is TRBJ2-6 and V is TRBV21-1. TRBV21-1 is listed as a pseudogene. The CDR3 runs to 16 residues. The CDR3 DNA sequence: TGTGCCAGCAGCAAAAACCCGAACTCTGGGGCCAACGTCCTGACTTTC. Residues: CASSKNPNSGANVLTF.

The V gene is TRBV11-1, the J gene TRBJ2-7; D could derive from TRBD1 or TRBD2 (5 bases each). Germline CDR1 is SGHAT and CDR2 is FQDESV (reference sequence). This CDR3 is built from 14 residues. Trimming removed 5 bases from V and 6 bases from J, with 17 bases in between. CDR3 nucleotides: TGTGCCAGCAGCCCGGACATCGGACGGGGCGAGCAGTACTTC. Translated, it gives CASSPDIGRGEQYF.

A word on this clone: The sample carries other DNA sequences with the same CDR3. This rearrangement joins TRBV6-5 to TRBJ2-4; TRBD2 matches at 8 bases. With 0 bases clipped from V and 0 bases from J, the junction kept 1 base outside the gene matches. Germline CDR1 is MNHEY and CDR2 is SVGAGI. There are 16 residues in the CDR3. CDR3 DNA: TGTGCCAGCAGTTACTCCGGGGGGGGAGCCAAAAACATTCAGTACTTC. This sequence encodes CASSYSGGGAKNIQYF.

The genes are TRBV5-4 and TRBJ2-5, with 8 bases lining up with TRBD1. The V segment lost 4 bases and the J segment 2 bases; nucleotides outside the gene matches: 10. Looked up from germline, CDR1 is SGHNT and CDR2 is YYREEE (reference sequence). The length of the CDR3 is 16 residues. CDR3 in amino acids: CASSHWTGKGQETQYF. The CDR3, as DNA: TGTGCCAGCAGCCACTGGACAGGGAAGGGGCAAGAGACCCAGTACTTC.

This rearrangement joins TRBV6-5 to TRBJ2-7; 7 bases are a match to TRBD2. CDR1 is MNHEY, CDR2 SVGAGI, per germline. The V segment lost 1 base and the J segment 6 bases; nucleotides outside the gene matches: 9. CDR3 length equals 15 residues. The CDR3 DNA follows: TGTGCCAGCAGTTACTGGGGGGGAGGGGCTGGCGAGCAGTACTTC. Amino acid sequence: CASSYWGGGAGEQYF.

The rearrangement uses TRBV7-2 and TRBJ1-5; no clear D gene. From germline, CDR1 is SGHTA and CDR2 FQGNSA. V was cut by 5 bases and J by 3 bases, with 11 bases left in between. The CDR3 length is 14 residues. The chain's CDR3 is CASSAPGLNQPQHF. The CDR3 DNA follows: TGTGCCAGCAGCGCGCCAGGCCTCAATCAGCCCCAGCATTTT.

V gene TRBV14 combines with J gene TRBJ1-4; D remains unclear. The CDR3 spans 16 residues. V was trimmed by 1 base and J by 5 bases, leaving 14 bases between them. The V gene's germline CDR1 is SGHDN and CDR2 FVKESK. Here the CDR3 DNA reads TGTGCCAGCAGCCAAGGCGGGCCAGGCCTAAATGAAAAACTGTTTTTT. It is translated as CASSQGGPGLNEKLFF.

The chain employs TRBV11-2 and TRBJ2-5; maybe TRBD2 (6 bases). Trimming left V 4 bases short and J 0 bases short, with 9 bases between. In germline, CDR1 is SGHAT, CDR2 FQNNGV. The CDR3 extends over 14 amino acids. In nucleotides, the CDR3 is TGTGCCAGCAGCTCACGGGGGTACCAAGAGACCCAGTACTTC. Translating gives CASSSRGYQETQYF.

This chain links TRBV5-1 with TRBJ2-3; the D gene could be TRBD1 or TRBD2 (5 bases each). V was cut by 4 bases and J by 6 bases, with 18 bases left in between. The V gene's germline CDR1 is SGHRS and CDR2 YFSETQ. The CDR3 totals 15 residues. CDR3 nucleotides: TGCGCCAGCAGCAGCCGGGACCCCAGGGAGGATACGCAGTATTTT. Translated, it gives CASSSRDPREDTQYF.

This clone was picked up a small number of times. The chain is built from TRBV28 and TRBJ1-2; D might be TRBD1 (5 bases). The length of the CDR3 is 13 residues. Germline values: CDR1 MDHEN, CDR2 SYDVKM. The V end lost 8 bases, the J end lost 6 bases, and 16 bases lay between the germline ends. The CDR3 region is CASLRGAGDGYTF. The CDR3 nucleotides read TGTGCCAGCTTGCGTGGGGCCGGAGATGGCTACACCTTC.

Worth noting for this clone: This specimen includes other DNA sequences encoding the same CDR3. V and J are TRBV2 and TRBJ2-7; D not certain. Germline V gives CDR1 SNHLY, CDR2 FYNNEI. This CDR3 has 10 residues. Trimming pared 6 bases from V and 7 bases from J, leaving 7 bases between. This CDR3 is CASSGGEQYF. In DNA form, the CDR3 reads TGTGCCAGCAGCGGTGGGGAGCAGTACTTC.

The V gene is TRBV15, the J gene TRBJ2-5; possibly TRBD1 or TRBD2 for D (6 bases each). The CDR3 loop spans 15 amino acids. Trimming shortened V by 3 bases and J by 5 bases, and 16 bases separated the two germline ends. CDR1 LNHNV and CDR2 YYDKDF come from the germline V gene (reference sequence). The CDR3 loop reads CATSSRGPPGETQYF. The CDR3 DNA is TGTGCCACCAGCAGCCGGGGGCCCCCGGGGGAGACCCAGTACTTC.

This chain connects TRBV29-1 to TRBJ1-1; unclear D gene. The CDR3 has 10 residues. V was cut by 5 bases and J by 3 bases, with 4 bases left in between. CDR1 SQVTM and CDR2 ANQGSEA come from the germline V gene. CDR3 sequence: CSVMYTEAFF. Written as DNA, the CDR3 is TGCAGCGTTATGTACACTGAAGCTTTCTTT.

In this sample, this clone turned up a few times. The chain joins TRBV27 to TRBJ1-2, with D hard to call. Trimming pared 8 bases from V and 2 bases from J, leaving 12 bases between. Looked up from germline, CDR1 is MNHEY and CDR2 is SMNVEV (reference sequence). The CDR3 extends over 13 amino acids. Here the CDR3 reads CASRGPPNYGYTF. The CDR3 nucleotides read TGTGCCAGCCGCGGGCCCCCCAACTATGGCTACACCTTC.